This TCR beta chain was identified during a study of molecular identifiers for immune sequencing clone quantification. Study-level points and caveats: Clones carrying above 20 RNA copies accounted for over 97% of effector molecules, under 1% in naive cells.

The CDR3 is 15 amino acids. Trimming took 1 base from V and 0 from J, leaving 8 bases between them. Germline V CDR1 and CDR2: SEHNR, FQNEAQ (reference sequence). For this clonotype: Its specificity is unknown.

Between roughly 18,000 and 1,100,000 sorted cells, with 10%, 30% or 50% RNA, yielded naive CD8 libraries. TCRdb reprocessed the PCR reads with MiXCR, giving one entry per CDR3 protein. The sample gives under 650,000 distinct CDR3 sequences, less than 20% of which show up once; roughly 0.9% is in the top ten. Sequencing was carried out using naive CD8+ T cells from blood, with Jurkat cell RNA spiked in. Subset described: FACS-sorted CD8+CD4-CCR7+CD45RA+ naive T cells. The genes are TRBV7-9 and TRBJ2-3; D not resolved. This sequence was found in a human donor in good health. Some libraries in this study had Jurkat cell RNA spiked in. This chain's CDR3 is CASSLGRLSTDTQYF. CDR3 DNA: TGTGCCAGCAGCTTAGGGCGTCTAAGCACAGATACGCAGTATTTT.